The clone carrying this T cell receptor beta chain is a singleton in its sample. Its specificity is not known. These data are taken from a study of identical twins. One entry per CDR3 protein results from TCRdb running MiXCR on the 5' RACE reads. In the table there are approximately 550,000 distinct CDR3 sequences, approximately 20% of which are singletons. The CDR3 covers 12 residues. CDR1 and CDR2 (germline): LGHDT, YNNKEL (reference sequence). Trimming pared 1 base from V and 10 bases from J, leaving 9 bases between. Study-wide results and caveats: Cross-sectional statistical analysis, not tracking of the same donors, underpinned the conclusions.

This sample was also put to use in a study of yellow fever vaccine responses in identical twins.

Material: CD4+ T cells sorted from blood. J is TRBJ2-3 and V is TRBV3-1; D is undetermined. The source of this sequence is a woman younger than 35 in good health. The CDR3 DNA sequence: TGTGCCAGCAGCCAAGTCTGGGATGCGCAGTATTTT. As protein: CASSQVWDAQYF.